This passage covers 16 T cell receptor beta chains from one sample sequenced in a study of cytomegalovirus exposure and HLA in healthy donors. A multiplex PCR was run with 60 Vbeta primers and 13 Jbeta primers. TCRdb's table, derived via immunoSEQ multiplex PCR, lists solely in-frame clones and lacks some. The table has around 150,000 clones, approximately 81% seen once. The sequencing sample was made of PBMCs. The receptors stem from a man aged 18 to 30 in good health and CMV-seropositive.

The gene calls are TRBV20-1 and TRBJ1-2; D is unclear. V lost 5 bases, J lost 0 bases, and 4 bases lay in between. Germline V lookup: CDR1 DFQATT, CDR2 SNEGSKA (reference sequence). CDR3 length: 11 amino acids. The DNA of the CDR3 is TGCAGTGCTCAATCTAACTATGGCTACACCTTC. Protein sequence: CSAQSNYGYTF.

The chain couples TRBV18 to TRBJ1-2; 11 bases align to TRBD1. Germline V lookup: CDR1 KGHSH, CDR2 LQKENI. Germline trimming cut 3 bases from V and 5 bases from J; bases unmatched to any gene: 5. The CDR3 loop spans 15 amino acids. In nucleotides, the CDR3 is TGTGCCAGCTCACCGGACAGGGGGCCCGGGTATGGCTACACCTTC. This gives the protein CASSPDRGPGYGYTF.

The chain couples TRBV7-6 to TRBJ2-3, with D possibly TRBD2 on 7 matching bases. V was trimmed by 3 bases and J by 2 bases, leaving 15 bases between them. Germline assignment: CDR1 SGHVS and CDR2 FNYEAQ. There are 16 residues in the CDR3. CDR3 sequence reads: CASSFRGRGNTDTQYF. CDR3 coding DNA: TGTGCCAGCAGCTTCCGGGGGCGGGGGAACACAGATACGCAGTATTTT.

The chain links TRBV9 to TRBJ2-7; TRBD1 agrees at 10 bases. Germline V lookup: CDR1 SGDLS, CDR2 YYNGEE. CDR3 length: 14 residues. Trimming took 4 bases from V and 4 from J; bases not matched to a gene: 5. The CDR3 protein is CASSPGQGIYEQYF. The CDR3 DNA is TGTGCCAGCAGCCCGGGACAGGGGATTTACGAGCAGTACTTC.

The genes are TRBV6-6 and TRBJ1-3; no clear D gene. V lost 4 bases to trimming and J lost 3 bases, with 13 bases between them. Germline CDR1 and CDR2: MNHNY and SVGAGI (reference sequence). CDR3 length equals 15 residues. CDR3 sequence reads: CASSFPERHGNTIYF. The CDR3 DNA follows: TGTGCCAGCAGTTTCCCTGAAAGACATGGAAACACCATATATTTT.

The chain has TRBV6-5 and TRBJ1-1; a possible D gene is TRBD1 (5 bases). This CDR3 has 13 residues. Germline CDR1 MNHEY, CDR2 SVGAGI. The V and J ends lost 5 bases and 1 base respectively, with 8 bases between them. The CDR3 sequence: CASSPGENTEAFF. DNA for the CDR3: TGTGCCAGCAGTCCGGGGGAGAACACTGAAGCTTTCTTT.

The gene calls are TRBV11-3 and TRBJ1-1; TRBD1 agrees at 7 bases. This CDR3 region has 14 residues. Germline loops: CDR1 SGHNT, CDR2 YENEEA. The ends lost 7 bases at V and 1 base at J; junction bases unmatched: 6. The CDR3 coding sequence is TGTGCCAGCATAGCCAGGGGGGCGAACACTGAAGCTTTCTTT. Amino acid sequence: CASIARGANTEAFF.

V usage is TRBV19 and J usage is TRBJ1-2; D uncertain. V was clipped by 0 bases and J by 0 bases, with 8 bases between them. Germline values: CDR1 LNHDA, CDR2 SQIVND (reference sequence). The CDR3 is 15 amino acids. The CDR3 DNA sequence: TGTGCCAGTAGTATAGAAGGAGTTGCTAACTATGGCTACACCTTC. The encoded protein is CASSIEGVANYGYTF.

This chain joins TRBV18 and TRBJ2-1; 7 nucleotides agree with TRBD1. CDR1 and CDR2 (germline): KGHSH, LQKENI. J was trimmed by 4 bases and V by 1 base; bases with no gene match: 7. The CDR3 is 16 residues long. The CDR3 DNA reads TGTGCCAGCTCACCACAAACCGGGACAGCTTACAATGAGCAGTTCTTC. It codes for CASSPQTGTAYNEQFF.

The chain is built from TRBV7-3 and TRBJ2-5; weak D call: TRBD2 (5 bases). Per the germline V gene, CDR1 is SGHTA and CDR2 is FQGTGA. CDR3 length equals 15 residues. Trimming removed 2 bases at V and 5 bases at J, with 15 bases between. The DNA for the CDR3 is TGTGCCAGCAGCTTAGGACTTACTTCGGGGGAGACCCAGTACTTC. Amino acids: CASSLGLTSGETQYF.

CDR3 nucleotides: TGTGCCAGCTCGATCACAGTTAGCTACGAGCAGTACTTC. Its translation: CASSITVSYEQYF. The J gene is TRBJ2-7, the V gene TRBV2; no reliable D call. The CDR3 runs to 13 residues. V was clipped by 8 bases and J by 3 bases, with 14 bases between them. Germline CDR1 SNHLY, CDR2 FYNNEI.

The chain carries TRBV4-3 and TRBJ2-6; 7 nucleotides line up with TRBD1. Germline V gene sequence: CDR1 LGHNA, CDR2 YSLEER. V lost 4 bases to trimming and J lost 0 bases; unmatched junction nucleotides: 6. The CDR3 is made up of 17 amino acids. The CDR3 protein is CASSLGTESSGANVLTF. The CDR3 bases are TGCGCCAGCAGCCTCGGGACAGAAAGCTCTGGGGCCAACGTCCTGACTTTC.

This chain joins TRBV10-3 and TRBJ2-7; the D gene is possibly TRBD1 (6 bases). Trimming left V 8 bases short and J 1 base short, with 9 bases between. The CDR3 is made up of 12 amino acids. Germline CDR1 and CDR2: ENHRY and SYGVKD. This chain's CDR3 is CAIADSSYEQYF. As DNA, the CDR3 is TGTGCCATCGCGGACAGTTCCTACGAGCAGTACTTC.

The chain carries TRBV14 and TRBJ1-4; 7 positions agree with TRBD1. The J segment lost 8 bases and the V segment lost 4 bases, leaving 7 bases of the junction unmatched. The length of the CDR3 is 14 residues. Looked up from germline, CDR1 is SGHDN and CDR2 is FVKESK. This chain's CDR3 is CASSPGQTREKLFF. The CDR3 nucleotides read TGTGCCAGCAGCCCGGGACAGACAAGGGAAAAACTGTTTTTT.

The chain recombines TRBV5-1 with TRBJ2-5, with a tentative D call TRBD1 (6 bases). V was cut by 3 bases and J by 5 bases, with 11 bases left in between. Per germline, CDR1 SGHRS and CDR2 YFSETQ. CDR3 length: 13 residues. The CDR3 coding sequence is TGCGCCAGCAGCTCGGGACACGGGGAGACCCAGTACTTC. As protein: CASSSGHGETQYF. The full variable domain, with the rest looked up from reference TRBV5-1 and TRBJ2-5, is KAGVTQTPRYLIKTRGQQVTLSCSPISGHRSVSWYQQTPGQGLQFLFEYFSETQRNKGNFPGRFSGRQFSNSRSEMNVSTLELGDSALYLCASSSGHGETQYFGPGTRLLVL.

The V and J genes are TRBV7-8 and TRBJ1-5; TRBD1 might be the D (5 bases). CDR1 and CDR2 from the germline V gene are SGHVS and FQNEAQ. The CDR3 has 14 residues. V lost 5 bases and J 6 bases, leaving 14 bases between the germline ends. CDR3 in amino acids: CASSPTVKSQPQHF. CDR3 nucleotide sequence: TGTGCCAGCAGCCCGACAGTTAAAAGTCAGCCCCAGCATTTT.